This T cell receptor (beta chain) originates from a study of control samples from healthy donors and cancer patients. The count of this clone is one. CDR1 is KGHDR, CDR2 SFDVKD, per germline. V gave up 3 bases and J gave up 1 base, with 15 bases separating them. The CDR3 covers 16 residues. Libraries were prepared by immunoSEQ multiplex PCR; TCRdb keeps only in-frame clonotypes and omits some of them. The table records approximately 49,000 clones, about 86% of them present only once. The receptor's source is a woman in her 50s with lung cancer. The sample consisted of PBMCs. The rearrangement uses TRBV24-1 and TRBJ2-7; tentative D call: TRBD1 (6 bases). CDR3 bases: TGTGCCACCAGTGATCCTCAGGACAGCGGATCCTACGAGCAGTACTTC. Its translation: CATSDPQDSGSYEQYF.